This TCR beta chain was captured by sequencing in a study of T cell changes during pregnancy in multiple sclerosis. V was trimmed by 3 bases and J by 8 bases, leaving 13 bases between them. CDR1 and CDR2 from the germline V gene are KGHSH and LQKENI. There are 13 residues in the CDR3. TCRdb's table, derived via immunoSEQ multiplex PCR, lists solely in-frame clones and lacks some. The sample lists around 56,000 clones; 92% were seen once. The receptor comes from a female donor in good health, enrolled as a control in a pregnancy study. The sequencing used peripheral blood, collected in the third trimester of pregnancy. V is TRBV18 and J is TRBJ1-2; D is unclear. CDR3: CASSPLTQSGYTF. CDR3 nucleotides: TGTGCCAGCTCACCCCTTACACAATCGGGCTACACCTTC.